What follows are 2 T cell receptor beta chains derived from one specimen sequenced in a study of blood T cell repertoires in COVID-19. TCRdb keeps only in-frame clones here, not all; method: immunoSEQ multiplex PCR. Of 250,000 to 300,000 clones listed, 82% are singletons. Sequencing was carried out using PBMCs or T cells enriched from blood (not recorded which). The receptors shown here come from a man aged 35 to 55 who had been exposed to COVID-19.

The V gene is TRBV6-5, the J gene TRBJ1-4, with D perhaps TRBD1 (6 bases). Trimming removed 6 bases at V and 8 bases at J, with 13 bases between. Germline assignment: CDR1 MNHEY and CDR2 SVGAGI. The CDR3 has 13 amino acids. This CDR3 reads CASRNRQGEKLFF. As DNA, the CDR3 is TGTGCCAGCAGAAACAGGCAGGGGGAAAAACTGTTTTTT.

DNA of the CDR3: TGCAGCGTTGCCACCGGGACAGCGGGTAATCAGCCCCAGCATTTT. Amino acids: CSVATGTAGNQPQHF. The chain uses TRBV29-1 and TRBJ1-5; 7 bases match TRBD1. Germline CDR1 is SQVTM and CDR2 is ANQGSEA. V shed 4 bases and J 4 bases; nucleotides not matched to a gene: 10. CDR3 length equals 15 residues.